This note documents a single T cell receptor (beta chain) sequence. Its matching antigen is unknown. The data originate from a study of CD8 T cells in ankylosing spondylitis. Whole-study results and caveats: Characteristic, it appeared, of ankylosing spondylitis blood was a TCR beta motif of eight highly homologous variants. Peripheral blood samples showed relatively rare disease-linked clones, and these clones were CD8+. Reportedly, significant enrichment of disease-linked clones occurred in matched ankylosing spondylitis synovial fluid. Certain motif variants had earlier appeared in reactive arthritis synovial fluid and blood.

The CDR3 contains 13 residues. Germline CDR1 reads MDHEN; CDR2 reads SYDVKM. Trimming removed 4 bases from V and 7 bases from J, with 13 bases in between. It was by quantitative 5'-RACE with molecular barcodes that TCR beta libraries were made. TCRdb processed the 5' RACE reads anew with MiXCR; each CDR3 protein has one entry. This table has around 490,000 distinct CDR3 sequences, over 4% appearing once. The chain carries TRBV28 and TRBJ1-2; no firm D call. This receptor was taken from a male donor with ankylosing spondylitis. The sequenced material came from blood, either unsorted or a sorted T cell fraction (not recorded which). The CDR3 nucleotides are TGTGCCAGCAGTTCGGGCAGTTTGAGTGGCTACACCTTC. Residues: CASSSGSLSGYTF.